Listed below are T cell receptor beta chains from one sample, sequenced in a study of blood T cell repertoires in COVID-19. Sequenced by immunoSEQ multiplex PCR; TCRdb stores in-frame clones only, minus some. The data contain more than 200,000 clones, nearly 90% of them singletons. Sequenced: PBMCs or T cells enriched from blood (not recorded which). The receptors here all came from a man aged 25-45 years who had recovered from COVID-19. Each CDR3 is given with its conserved first and last residue. The order of the fields is V gene, J gene, CDR3 protein.

TRBV11-2	TRBJ1-6	CASSPLTGAGYNSPLHF
TRBV7-2	TRBJ2-7	CASSLDGNYEQYF
TRBV19	TRBJ2-1	CASTGTGDTTPYNEQFF
TRBV27	TRBJ2-2	CASSSPGGIGELFF
TRBV15	TRBJ1-2	CATSRAWRTDDGYTF
TRBV28	TRBJ2-7	CASSLELAGGPVSYEQYF
TRBV4-2	TRBJ2-5	CASSQDGQYQETQYF
TRBV2	TRBJ2-3	CASAWGPGTRGDTQYF
TRBV27	TRBJ2-3	CASRPGLITDTQYF
TRBV6-1	TRBJ1-3	CASSETGLSSGNTIYF
TRBV19	TRBJ1-1	CASSIYGGDTEAFF
TRBV25-1	TRBJ1-1	CASSAVGQGNTEAFF